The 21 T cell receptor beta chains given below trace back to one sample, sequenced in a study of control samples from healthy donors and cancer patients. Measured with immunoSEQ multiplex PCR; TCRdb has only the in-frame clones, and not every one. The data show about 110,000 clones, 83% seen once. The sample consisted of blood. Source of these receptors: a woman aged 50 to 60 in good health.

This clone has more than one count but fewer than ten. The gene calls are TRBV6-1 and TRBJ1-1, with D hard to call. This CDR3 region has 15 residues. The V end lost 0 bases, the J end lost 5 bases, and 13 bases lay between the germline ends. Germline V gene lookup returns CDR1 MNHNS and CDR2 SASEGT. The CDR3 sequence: CASSEAIPGQTEAFF. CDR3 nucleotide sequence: TGTGCCAGCAGTGAAGCGATCCCGGGCCAGACTGAAGCTTTCTTT.

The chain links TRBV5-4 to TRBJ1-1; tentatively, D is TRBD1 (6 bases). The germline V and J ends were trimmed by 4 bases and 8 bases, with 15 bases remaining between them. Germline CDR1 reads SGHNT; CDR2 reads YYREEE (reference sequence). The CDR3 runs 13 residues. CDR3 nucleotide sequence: TGTGCCAGCAGCACCACAGGGAGGCAAGAAGCTTTCTTT. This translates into CASSTTGRQEAFF. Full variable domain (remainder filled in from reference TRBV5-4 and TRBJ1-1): ETGVTQSPTHLIKTRGQQVTLRCSSQSGHNTVSWYQQALGQGPQFIFQYYREEENGRGNFPPRFSGLQFPNYSSELNVNALELDDSALYLCASSTTGRQEAFFGQGTRLTVV.

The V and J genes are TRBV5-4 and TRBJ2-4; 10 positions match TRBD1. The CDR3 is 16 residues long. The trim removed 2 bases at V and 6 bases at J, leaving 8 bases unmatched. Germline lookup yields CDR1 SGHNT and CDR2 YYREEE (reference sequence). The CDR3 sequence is CASSFSDRGGRNIQYF. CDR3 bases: TGTGCCAGCAGCTTTTCGGACAGGGGGGGAAGAAACATTCAGTACTTC.

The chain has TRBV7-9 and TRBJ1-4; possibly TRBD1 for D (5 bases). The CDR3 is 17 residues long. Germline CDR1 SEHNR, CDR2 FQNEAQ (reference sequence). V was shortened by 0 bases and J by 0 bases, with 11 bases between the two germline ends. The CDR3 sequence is CASSLAWDDATNEKLFF. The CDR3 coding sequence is TGTGCCAGCAGCTTAGCATGGGACGACGCAACTAATGAAAAACTGTTTTTT. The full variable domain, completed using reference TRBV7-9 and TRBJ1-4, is DTGVSQNPRHKITKRGQNVTFRCDPISEHNRLYWYRQTLGQGPEFLTYFQNEAQLEKSRLLSDRFSAERPKGSFSTLEIQRTEQGDSAMYLCASSLAWDDATNEKLFFGSGTQLSVL.

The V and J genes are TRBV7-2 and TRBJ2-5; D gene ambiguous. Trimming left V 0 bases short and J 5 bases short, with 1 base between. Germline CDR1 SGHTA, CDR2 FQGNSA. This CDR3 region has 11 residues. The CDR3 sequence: CASSLAETQYF. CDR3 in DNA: TGTGCCAGCAGCTTAGCGGAGACCCAGTACTTC.

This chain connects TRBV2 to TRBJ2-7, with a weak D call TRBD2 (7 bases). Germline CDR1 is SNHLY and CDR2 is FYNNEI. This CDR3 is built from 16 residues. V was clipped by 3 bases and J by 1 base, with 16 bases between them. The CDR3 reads CASSDLGGRGSYEQYF. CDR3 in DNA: TGTGCCAGCAGTGATCTAGGGGGGAGGGGGTCCTACGAGCAGTACTTC.

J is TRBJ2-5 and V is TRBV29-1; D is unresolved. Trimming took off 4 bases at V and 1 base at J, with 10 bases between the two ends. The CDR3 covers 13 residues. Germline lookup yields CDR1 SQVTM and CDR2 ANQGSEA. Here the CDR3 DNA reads TGCAGCGTTGTGGTAACGGCCCAAGAGACCCAGTACTTC. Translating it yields CSVVVTAQETQYF.

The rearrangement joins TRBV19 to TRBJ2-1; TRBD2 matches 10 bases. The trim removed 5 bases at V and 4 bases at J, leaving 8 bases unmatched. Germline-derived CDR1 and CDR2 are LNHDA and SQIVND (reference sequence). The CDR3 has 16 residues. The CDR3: CASSPRGTSAYNEQFF. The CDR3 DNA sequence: TGTGCCAGTAGTCCTAGGGGGACTAGCGCATACAATGAGCAGTTCTTC.

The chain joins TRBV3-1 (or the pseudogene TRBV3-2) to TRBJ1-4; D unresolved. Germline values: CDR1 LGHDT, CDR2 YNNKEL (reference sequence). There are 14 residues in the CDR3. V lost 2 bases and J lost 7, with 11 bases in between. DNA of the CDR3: TGTGCCAGCAGCCAAAGGCAGATACTTGAAAAACTGTTTTTT. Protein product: CASSQRQILEKLFF.

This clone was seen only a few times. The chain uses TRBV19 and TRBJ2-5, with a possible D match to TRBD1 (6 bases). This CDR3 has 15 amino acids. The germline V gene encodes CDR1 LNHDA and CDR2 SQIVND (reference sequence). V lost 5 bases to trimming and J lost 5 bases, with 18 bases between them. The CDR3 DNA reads TGTGCCAGTAGTGCGGGCCAAGGGGGTTGGGAGACCCAGTACTTC. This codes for CASSAGQGGWETQYF. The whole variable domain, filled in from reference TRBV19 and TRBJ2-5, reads DGGITQSPKYLFRKEGQNVTLSCEQNLNHDAMYWYRQDPGQGLRLIYYSQIVNDFQKGDIAEGYSVSREKKESFPLTVTSAQKNPTAFYLCASSAGQGGWETQYFGPGTRLLVL.

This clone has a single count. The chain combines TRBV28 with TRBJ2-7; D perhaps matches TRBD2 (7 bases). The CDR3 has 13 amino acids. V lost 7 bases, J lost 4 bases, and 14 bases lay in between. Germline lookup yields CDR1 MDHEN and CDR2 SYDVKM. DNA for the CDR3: TGTGCCAGCACCTGGGGAGGGGGTTACGAGCAGTACTTC. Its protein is CASTWGGGYEQYF.

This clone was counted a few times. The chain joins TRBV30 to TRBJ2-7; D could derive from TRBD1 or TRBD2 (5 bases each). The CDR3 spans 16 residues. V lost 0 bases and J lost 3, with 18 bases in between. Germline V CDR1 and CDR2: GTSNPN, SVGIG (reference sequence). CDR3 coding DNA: TGTGCCTGGAGTGTACTAGGGGAACACCTTTACTACGAGCAGTACTTC. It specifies CAWSVLGEHLYYEQYF. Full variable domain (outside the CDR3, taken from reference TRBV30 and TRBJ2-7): SQTIHQWPATLVQPVGSPLSLECTVEGTSNPNLYWYRQAAGRGLQLLFYSVGIGQISSEVPQNLSASRPQDRQFILSSKKLLLSDSGFYLCAWSVLGEHLYYEQYFGPGTRLTVT.

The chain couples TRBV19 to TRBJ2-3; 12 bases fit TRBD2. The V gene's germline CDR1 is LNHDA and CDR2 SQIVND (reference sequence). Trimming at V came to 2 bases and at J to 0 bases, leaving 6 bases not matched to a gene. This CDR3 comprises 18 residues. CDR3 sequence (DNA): TGTGCCAGTAGTATATCCCTAGCGGGGGGGCGGAGCACAGATACGCAGTATTTT. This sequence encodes CASSISLAGGRSTDTQYF.

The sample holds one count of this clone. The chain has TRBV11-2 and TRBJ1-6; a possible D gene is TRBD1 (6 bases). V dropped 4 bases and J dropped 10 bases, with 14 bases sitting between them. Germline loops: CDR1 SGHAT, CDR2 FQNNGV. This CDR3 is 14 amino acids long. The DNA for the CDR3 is TGTGCCAGCAGCTCCAACAGGGCTTTCTCACCCCTCCACTTT. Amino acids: CASSSNRAFSPLHF.

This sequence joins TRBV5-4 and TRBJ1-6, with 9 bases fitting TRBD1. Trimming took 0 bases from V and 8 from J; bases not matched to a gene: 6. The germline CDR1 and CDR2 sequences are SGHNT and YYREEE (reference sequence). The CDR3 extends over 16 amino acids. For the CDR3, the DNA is TGTGCCAGCAGCTTGGGGGCGCGACAGGGGGATTCACCCCTCCACTTT. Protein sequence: CASSLGARQGDSPLHF. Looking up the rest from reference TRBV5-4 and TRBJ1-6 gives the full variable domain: ETGVTQSPTHLIKTRGQQVTLRCSSQSGHNTVSWYQQALGQGPQFIFQYYREEENGRGNFPPRFSGLQFPNYSSELNVNALELDDSALYLCASSLGARQGDSPLHFGNGTRLTVT.

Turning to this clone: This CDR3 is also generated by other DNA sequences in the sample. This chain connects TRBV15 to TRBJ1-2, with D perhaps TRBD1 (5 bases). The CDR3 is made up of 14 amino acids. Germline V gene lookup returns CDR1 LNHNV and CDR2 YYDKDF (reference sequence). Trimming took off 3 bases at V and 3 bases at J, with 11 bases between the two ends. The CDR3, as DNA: TGTGCCACCAGCAGGGCCGGGACGGACTATGGCTACACCTTC. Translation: CATSRAGTDYGYTF.

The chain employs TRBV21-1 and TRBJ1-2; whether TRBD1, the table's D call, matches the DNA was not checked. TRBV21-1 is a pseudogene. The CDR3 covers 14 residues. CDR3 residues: CASSKVQGERGYTF. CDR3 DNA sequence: TGTGCCAGCAGCAAAGTACAGGGGGAACGTGGCTACACCTTC.

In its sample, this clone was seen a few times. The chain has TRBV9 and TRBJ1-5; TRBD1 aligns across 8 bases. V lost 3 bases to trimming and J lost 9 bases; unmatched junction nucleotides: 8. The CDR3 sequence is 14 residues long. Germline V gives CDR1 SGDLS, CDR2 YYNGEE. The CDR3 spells CASSASGGGRPQHF. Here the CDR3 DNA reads TGTGCCAGCAGCGCCTCAGGGGGCGGCAGGCCCCAGCATTTT.

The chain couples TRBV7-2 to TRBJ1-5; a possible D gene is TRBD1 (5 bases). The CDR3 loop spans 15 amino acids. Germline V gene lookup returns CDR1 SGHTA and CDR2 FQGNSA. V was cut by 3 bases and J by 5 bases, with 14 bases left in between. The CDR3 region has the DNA TGTGCCAGCAGCTTGGGTTCTGGGGCGGATCAGCCCCAGCATTTT. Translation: CASSLGSGADQPQHF.

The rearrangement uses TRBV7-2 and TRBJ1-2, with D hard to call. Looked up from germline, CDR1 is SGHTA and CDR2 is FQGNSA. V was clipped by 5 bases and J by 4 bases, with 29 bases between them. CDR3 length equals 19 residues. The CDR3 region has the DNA TGTGCCAGCAGCCACCCACTCAGTGGAAGGTCCTCGGTGGGCTATGGCTACACCTTC. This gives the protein CASSHPLSGRSSVGYGYTF.

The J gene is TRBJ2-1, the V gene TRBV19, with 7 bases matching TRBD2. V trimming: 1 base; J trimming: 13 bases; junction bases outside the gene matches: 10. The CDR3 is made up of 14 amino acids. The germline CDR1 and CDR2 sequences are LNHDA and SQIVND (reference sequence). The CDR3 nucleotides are TGTGCCAGTAGTATAGGAGCGGGATTCCCGGTACAGTTCTTC. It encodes CASSIGAGFPVQFF.